These 4 T cell receptor beta chains were sequenced from one sample in a study of T cells in Graves' hyperthyroidism and ophthalmopathy. TCR beta CDR3 regions were amplified from RNA. HTBI primers were the set used in a first-round RT-PCR of the TCR CDR3. Each CDR3 protein gets one entry after TCRdb re-called the multiplex PCR reads with MiXCR. Here the sample spans about 680,000 distinct CDR3 sequences, approximately 40% being singletons. The sequencing input was blood. The receptors stem from a woman aged 35 to 49 with Graves' hyperthyroidism.

This clonotype appeared many times. This sequence joins TRBV7-2 and TRBJ1-1; D not certain. Germline lookup yields CDR1 SGHTA and CDR2 FQGNSA. V was cut by 1 base and J by 7 bases, with 7 bases left in between. The CDR3 has 12 amino acids. In DNA form, the CDR3 reads TGTGCCAGCAGCTTAGGGAACCGTGAAGCTTTCTTT. Translation gives CASSLGNREAFF.

V is TRBV7-2 and J is TRBJ2-7; D might be TRBD1 (6 bases). From germline, CDR1 is SGHTA and CDR2 FQGNSA. The CDR3 runs 15 residues. V was shortened by 6 bases and J by 3 bases, with 18 bases between the two germline ends. CDR3 sequence reads: CASSYEVPGDYEQYF. The DNA for the CDR3 is TGTGCCAGCAGTTATGAGGTTCCAGGGGACTACGAGCAGTACTTC.

This chain joins TRBV7-2 and TRBJ2-7; maybe TRBD2 (7 bases). Germline V gene lookup returns CDR1 SGHTA and CDR2 FQGNSA. This CDR3 is built from 14 residues. Trimming removed 5 bases from V and 5 bases from J, with 16 bases in between. The CDR3 sequence is CASSPTPGGNEQYF. DNA for the CDR3: TGTGCCAGCAGCCCGACCCCGGGGGGCAACGAGCAGTACTTC.

The chain couples TRBV29-1 to TRBJ2-7; TRBD2 matches 11 bases. Trimming at V came to 5 bases and at J to 0 bases, leaving 3 bases not matched to a gene. The CDR3 covers 14 residues. Germline CDR1 SQVTM, CDR2 ANQGSEA. The CDR3 DNA sequence: TGCAGCGTTTGGACTAGCGGGTACTCCTACGAGCAGTACTTC. Its protein is CSVWTSGYSYEQYF.